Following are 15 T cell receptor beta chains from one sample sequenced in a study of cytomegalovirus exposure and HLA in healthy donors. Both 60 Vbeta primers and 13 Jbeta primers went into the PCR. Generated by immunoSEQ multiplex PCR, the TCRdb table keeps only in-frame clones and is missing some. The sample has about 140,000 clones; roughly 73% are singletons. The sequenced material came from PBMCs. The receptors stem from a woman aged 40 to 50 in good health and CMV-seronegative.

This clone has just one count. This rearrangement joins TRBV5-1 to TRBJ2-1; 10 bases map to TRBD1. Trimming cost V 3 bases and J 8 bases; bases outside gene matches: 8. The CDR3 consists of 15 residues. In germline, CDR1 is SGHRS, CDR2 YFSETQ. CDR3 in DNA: TGCGCCAGCAGCTACAACTACGGGACAGGGGATGAGCAGTTCTTC. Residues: CASSYNYGTGDEQFF.

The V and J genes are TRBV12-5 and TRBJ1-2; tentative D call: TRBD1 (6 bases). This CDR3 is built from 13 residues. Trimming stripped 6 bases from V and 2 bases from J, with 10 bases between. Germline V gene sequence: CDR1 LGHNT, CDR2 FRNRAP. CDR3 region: CASGRDTNYGYTF. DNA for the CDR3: TGTGCTAGTGGCCGGGACACAAACTATGGCTACACCTTC.

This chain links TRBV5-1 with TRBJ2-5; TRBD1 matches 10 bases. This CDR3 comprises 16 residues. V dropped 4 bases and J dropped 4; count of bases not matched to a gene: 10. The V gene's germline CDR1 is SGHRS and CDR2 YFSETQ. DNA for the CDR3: TGCGCCAGCAGCCGTACGTGGACAGGGGGTGCAGAGACCCAGTACTTC. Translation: CASSRTWTGGAETQYF.

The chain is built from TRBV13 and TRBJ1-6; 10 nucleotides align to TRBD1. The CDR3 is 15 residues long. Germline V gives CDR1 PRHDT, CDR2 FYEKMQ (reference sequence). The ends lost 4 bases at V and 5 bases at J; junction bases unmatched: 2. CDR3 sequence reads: CASSSGTGDNSPLHF. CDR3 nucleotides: TGTGCCAGCAGCTCCGGGACAGGGGATAATTCACCCCTCCACTTT.

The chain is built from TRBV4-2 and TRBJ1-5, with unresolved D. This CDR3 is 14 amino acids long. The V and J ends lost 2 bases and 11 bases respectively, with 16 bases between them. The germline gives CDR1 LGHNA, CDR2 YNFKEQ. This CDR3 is CASSQRSGGGAQHF. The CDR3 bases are TGTGCCAGCAGCCAAAGGAGCGGTGGCGGGGCCCAGCATTTT.

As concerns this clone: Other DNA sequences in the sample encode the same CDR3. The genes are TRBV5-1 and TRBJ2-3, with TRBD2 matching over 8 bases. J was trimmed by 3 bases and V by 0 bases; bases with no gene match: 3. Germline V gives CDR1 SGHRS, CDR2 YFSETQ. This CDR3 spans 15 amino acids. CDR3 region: CASSLAGGGTDTQYF. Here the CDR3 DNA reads TGCGCCAGCAGCTTGGCGGGAGGGGGAACAGATACGCAGTATTTT.

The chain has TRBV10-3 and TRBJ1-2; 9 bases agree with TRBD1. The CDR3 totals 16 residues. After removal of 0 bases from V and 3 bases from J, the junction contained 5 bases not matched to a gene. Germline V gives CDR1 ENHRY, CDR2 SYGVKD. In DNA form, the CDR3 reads TGTGCCATCAGTGAGTCCAACAGGGGGCAAGACTATGGCTACACCTTC. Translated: CAISESNRGQDYGYTF.

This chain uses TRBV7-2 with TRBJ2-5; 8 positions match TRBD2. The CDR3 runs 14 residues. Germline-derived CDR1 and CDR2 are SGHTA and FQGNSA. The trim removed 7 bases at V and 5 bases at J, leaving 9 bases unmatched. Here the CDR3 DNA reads TGTGCCAGCACCTCTTCTCGGGGGGGGGAGACCCAGTACTTC. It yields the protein CASTSSRGGETQYF.

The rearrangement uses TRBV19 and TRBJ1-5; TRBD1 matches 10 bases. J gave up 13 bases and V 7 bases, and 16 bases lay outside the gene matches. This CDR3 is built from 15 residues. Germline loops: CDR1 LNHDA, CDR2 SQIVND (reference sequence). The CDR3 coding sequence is TGTGCCAGTAATTTTATCCGGGACAGGGGCCTTCCACAGCATTTT. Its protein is CASNFIRDRGLPQHF.

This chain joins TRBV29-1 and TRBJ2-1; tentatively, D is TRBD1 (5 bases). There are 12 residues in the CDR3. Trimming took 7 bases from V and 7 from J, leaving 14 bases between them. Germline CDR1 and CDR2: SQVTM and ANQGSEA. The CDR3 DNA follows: TGCAGCGCTCAACCGCCAGGGAATGAGCAGTTCTTC. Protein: CSAQPPGNEQFF.

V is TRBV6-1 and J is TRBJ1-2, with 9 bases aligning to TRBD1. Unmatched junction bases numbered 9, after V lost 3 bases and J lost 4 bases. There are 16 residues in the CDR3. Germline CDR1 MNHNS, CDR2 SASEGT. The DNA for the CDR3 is TGTGCCAGCAGTGATACAGGACAGGGGCTCGGCTATGGCTACACCTTC. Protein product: CASSDTGQGLGYGYTF.

The CDR3 nucleotides read TGTGCCAGCAGCCCATCTCCGTTCATGGGGGGGGCCGACTACGAGCAGTACTTC. This codes for CASSPSPFMGGADYEQYF. V is TRBV14 and J is TRBJ2-7; D possibly corresponds to TRBD2 (7 bases). V was shortened by 4 bases and J by 3 bases, with 25 bases between the two germline ends. The CDR3 is 18 amino acids. Germline V gene lookup returns CDR1 SGHDN and CDR2 FVKESK.

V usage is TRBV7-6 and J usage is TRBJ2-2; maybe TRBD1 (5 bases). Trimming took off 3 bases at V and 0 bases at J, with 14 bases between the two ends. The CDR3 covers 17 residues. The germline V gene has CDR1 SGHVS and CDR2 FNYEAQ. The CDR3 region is CASSFRLRGPNTGELFF. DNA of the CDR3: TGTGCCAGCAGCTTTCGTCTTAGGGGCCCGAACACCGGGGAGCTGTTTTTT.

CDR3 sequence (DNA): TGTGCCAGCAGTGAAAGGCAGGGGATCACTGAAGCTTTCTTT. Protein: CASSERQGITEAFF. The gene calls are TRBV6-1 and TRBJ1-1, with D tentatively TRBD1 (6 bases). CDR3 length equals 14 residues. V shed 2 bases and J shed 4 bases, with 11 bases lying between them. CDR1 is MNHNS, CDR2 SASEGT, per germline.

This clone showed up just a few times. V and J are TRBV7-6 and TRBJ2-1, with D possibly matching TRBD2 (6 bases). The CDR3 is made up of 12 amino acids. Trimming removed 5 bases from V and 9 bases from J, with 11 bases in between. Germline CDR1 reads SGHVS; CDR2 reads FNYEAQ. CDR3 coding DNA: TGTGCCAGCAGCCAACTCGGGGGTGAGCAGTTCTTC. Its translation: CASSQLGGEQFF.